This is a list of T cell receptor beta chains from one sample in a study of Graves' ophthalmopathy and Graves' hyperthyroidism. TCRdb fed the multiplex PCR reads into MiXCR, producing one record per CDR3 protein. The sample lists around 1,200,000 distinct CDR3 sequences, 36% seen once, with around 10% in the top ten. Material: peripheral blood or thyroid tissue (not recorded which). The receptors originated from an adult man with Graves' hyperthyroidism. Each CDR3 is given with its conserved first and last residue. D genes are given only for firm matches. Some rows mark clone size as missing; the rest say once, few, many or name a class of expanded clone.

v_call	j_call	clone_size	d_call	cdr3_nt	cdr3_aa
TRBV10-2	TRBJ1-2	NA	NA	TGTGCCAGCAGCCAAGGGGCAGGGCATGGCTACACCTTC	CASSQGAGHGYTF
TRBV5-1	TRBJ1-5	many	TRBD1	TGCGCCAGCAGCGCTTCACAGGGGGGTCAGCCCCAGCATTTT	CASSASQGGQPQHF
TRBV2	TRBJ1-5	many	NA	TGTGCCAGCAGTGACGGACACAATCAGCCCCAGCATTTT	CASSDGHNQPQHF
TRBV28	TRBJ2-7	NA	NA	TGTGCCAGCAGTGTCAGGACTGACGACGAGCAGTACTTC	CASSVRTDDEQYF
TRBV7-2	TRBJ2-7	many	TRBD2	TGTGCCAGCAGCGCGGGACTAGCGGGGGTTACCTCCTACGAGCAGTACTTC	CASSAGLAGVTSYEQYF
TRBV10-2	TRBJ1-1	many	NA	TGCGCCAGCAGTGAGGGGACTTCCGACACTGAAGCTTTCTTT	CASSEGTSDTEAFF
TRBV9	TRBJ2-2	NA	TRBD1	TGTGCCAGCGCCGTGGACAGGGCCACCGGGGAGCTGTTTTTT	CASAVDRATGELFF
TRBV7-9	TRBJ1-4	many	TRBD1	TGTGCCAGCAGCTTAGCTGGGACAGCAGAAAAACTGTTTTTT	CASSLAGTAEKLFF
TRBV10-3	TRBJ1-5	NA	NA	TGTGCCAGCGGTCCTGGACGGAATCAGCCCCAGCATTTT	CASGPGRNQPQHF
TRBV7-3	TRBJ1-1	many	NA	TGTGCCAGCAGCAGACACGGGGGGGCTAGGATGAACACTGAAGCTTTCTTT	CASSRHGGARMNTEAFF
TRBV29-1	TRBJ1-2	NA	TRBD1	TGCAGCGTTCTGGCCATTGGGCAGGGGGCGGTTTCTTCCTATGGCTACACCTTC	CSVLAIGQGAVSSYGYTF
TRBV10-3	TRBJ1-1	NA	NA	TGTGCCATCAGTGAGTCTGGGTTCGCTTTCTTT	CAISESGFAFF
TRBV9	TRBJ2-2	NA	NA	TGTGCCAGCAGCACCACCGACAGCAGGACCGGGGAGCTGTTTTTT	CASSTTDSRTGELFF
TRBV6-5	TRBJ2-7	few	NA	TGTGCCAGCAGTTACGCGGCCAACTACGAGCAGTACTTC	CASSYAANYEQYF
TRBV24-1	TRBJ2-2	NA	NA	TGTGCCAGCAGTTTACGACAGGGACTAACCGGGGAGCTGTTTTTT	CASSLRQGLTGELFF
TRBV6-2/TRBV6-3	TRBJ1-1	NA	NA	TGTGCCAGCAGTTTTACGACAGACGACACTGAAGCTTTCTTT	CASSFTTDDTEAFF
TRBV19	TRBJ1-5	few	NA	TGTGCCTGTGTAGCTGGCAATCAGCCCCAGCATTTT	CACVAGNQPQHF
TRBV20-1	TRBJ2-6	NA	NA	TGCAGTGCTAGAGGCCCCGGGGGGCGCATCTCTGGGGCCAACGTCCTGACTTTC	CSARGPGGRISGANVLTF
TRBV19	TRBJ2-5	NA	NA	TGTGCCAGTAGCGACCGAAGAGAGACCCAGTACTTC	CASSDRRETQYF
TRBV10-3	TRBJ1-5	NA	NA	TGTGCCATCAGTGATTGGCCTGACGTATCCGGGGGGCCCCAGCATTTT	CAISDWPDVSGGPQHF
TRBV11-2	TRBJ2-7	many	NA	TGTGCCAGCCAGGGCGCACGTCCTTACGAGCAGTACTTC	CASQGARPYEQYF
TRBV7-9	TRBJ1-2	NA	NA	TGTGCCAGCGGTATAAGAAGTAACTATGGCTACACCTTC	CASGIRSNYGYTF
TRBV12-3/TRBV12-4	TRBJ1-4	NA	TRBD1	TGTGCCAGCGGGACGGGACAGACCTTCATAAAACTGTTTTTT	CASGTGQTFIKLFF
TRBV20-1	TRBJ1-5	NA	TRBD1	TGCAGTGTCCAGGGGGACTATTATAGCAATCAGCCCCAGCATTTT	CSVQGDYYSNQPQHF